A single sample gave rise to the 7 T cell receptor beta chains below, sequenced in a study of blood T cells in healthy people across ages. Alongside a J-beta primer mix, a sample-barcoded 5' primer served in a second PCR lasting roughly 7 to 11 cycles. From the 5' RACE reads, TCRdb called clonotypes with MiXCR, one entry per CDR3 protein. The repertoire holds over a million distinct CDR3 sequences, with roughly 45% as singletons. The sample taken for sequencing was blood. These receptors were taken from a woman under 30 in good health.

The rearrangement uses TRBV29-1 and TRBJ2-1, with TRBD2 matching over 8 bases. In germline, CDR1 is SQVTM, CDR2 ANQGSEA. The CDR3 sequence is 13 residues long. Trimming took 4 bases from V and 4 from J; bases not matched to a gene: 3. CDR3 nucleotide sequence: TGCAGCGTTGGCGGGGGGCAGTACAATGAGCAGTTCTTC. Translated: CSVGGGQYNEQFF.

This clonotype has a handful of counts. The gene calls are TRBV4-1 and TRBJ1-5, with D unclear. Germline V gene sequence: CDR1 MGHRA, CDR2 YSYEKL. CDR3 length: 14 amino acids. Trimming removed 1 base from V and 5 bases from J, with 9 bases in between. The chain's CDR3 is CASSQVGQHQPQHF. The CDR3 DNA sequence: TGCGCCAGCAGCCAAGTAGGTCAGCATCAGCCCCAGCATTTT.

V and J are TRBV20-1 and TRBJ2-1; 13 bases agree with TRBD2. Germline V gives CDR1 DFQATT, CDR2 SNEGSKA (reference sequence). Trimming cost V 6 bases and J 9 bases; bases outside gene matches: 8. The CDR3 covers 14 residues. In DNA form, the CDR3 reads TGCAGTGCGCAAACTAGCGGGGGGGCAAGTGAGCAGTTCTTC. Amino acids: CSAQTSGGASEQFF.

V gene TRBV30 combines with J gene TRBJ2-3, with D perhaps matching TRBD1 (5 bases). The V gene lost 0 bases and the J gene lost 5 bases, with 9 bases spanning the gap. This CDR3 contains 13 residues. CDR1 is GTSNPN, CDR2 SVGIG, per germline (reference sequence). CDR3 loop: CAWSVGARDTQYF. In nucleotides, the CDR3 is TGTGCCTGGAGTGTAGGGGCTAGAGATACGCAGTATTTT.

DNA for the CDR3: TGTGCCAGCAGTGAACACGCAGGTTACAATGAGCAGTTCTTC. Amino acid sequence: CASSEHAGYNEQFF. The chain has TRBV6-1 and TRBJ2-1; D gene uncertain. CDR1 is MNHNS and CDR2 is SASEGT in the germline V gene. V shed 2 bases and J shed 4 bases, with 9 bases lying between them. The CDR3 is 14 residues long.

This clonotype turned up a few times. This chain joins TRBV11-2 and TRBJ2-5; 7 bases map to TRBD1. Germline values: CDR1 SGHAT, CDR2 FQNNGV. This CDR3 comprises 14 residues. Germline trimming cut 5 bases from V and 3 bases from J; bases unmatched to any gene: 6. In DNA, the CDR3 is TGTGCCAGCAGCACCAACCAGGGGGAAGAGACCCAGTACTTC. Translation gives CASSTNQGEETQYF. Combining the CDR3 with reference TRBV11-2 and TRBJ2-5 gives the whole variable domain EAGVAQSPRYKIIEKRQSVAFWCNPISGHATLYWYQQILGQGPKLLIQFQNNGVVDDSQLPKDRFSAERLKGVDSTLKIQPAKLEDSAVYLCASSTNQGEETQYFGPGTRLLVL.

The chain employs TRBV6-5 and TRBJ2-1, with D tentatively TRBD1 or TRBD2 (5 bases each). Looked up from germline, CDR1 is MNHEY and CDR2 is SVGAGI. Trimming removed 10 bases at V and 9 bases at J, with 16 bases between. The CDR3 runs 12 residues. In nucleotides, the CDR3 is TGTGCCACAAAGAGGGGTGTGGGTGAGCAGTTCTTC. Translating gives CATKRGVGEQFF.